This passage covers 5 T cell receptor beta chains from one sample sequenced in a study of regulatory T cells in long-lasting Graves disease. Time point specified: newly diagnosed GD, antithyroid drugs for less than 3 months. Extracted PBMC RNA gave rise to the TCR library. Arm-PCR with iRepertoire HTBI primers amplified the CDR3 regions for these TCR beta libraries. TCRdb redid the calling of the multiplex PCR reads with MiXCR, one entry per CDR3 protein. The profile covers around 450,000 distinct CDR3 sequences, with around 15% appearing a single time and about 12% taken by the ten largest. This sample was shared with a second study, whose subject was T cells in Graves' hyperthyroidism and ophthalmopathy.

Sequenced material: peripheral blood mononuclear cells (PBMCs), taken at new diagnosis, from a patient treated with antithyroid drugs. These receptors all come from a man aged 35 to 55 with Graves disease.

Many counts were recorded for this clonotype. This sequence joins TRBV30 and TRBJ2-5, with D unclear. The CDR3 consists of 12 residues. Germline values: CDR1 GTSNPN, CDR2 SVGIG (reference sequence). V dropped 1 base and J dropped 5 bases, with 8 bases sitting between them. DNA for the CDR3: TGTGCCTGGAGTGGGGGTGGCGAGACCCAGTACTTC. Its translation is CAWSGGGETQYF.

About this clonotype: A single base separates this from a much larger clone, so it may be a read error. This chain joins TRBV30 and TRBJ2-7; TRBD1 matches 8 bases. The CDR3 runs 15 residues. Germline CDR1 GTSNPN, CDR2 SVGIG (reference sequence). V dropped 1 base and J dropped 6; count of bases not matched to a gene: 11. CDR3 bases: TGTGCCTGGAGTGAAGGGCCAGGGGGCGCGTCCGAGCAGTACTTC. It translates to CAWSEGPGGASEQYF.

The rearrangement links TRBV2 to TRBJ2-1; no clear D gene. V dropped 6 bases and J dropped 7 bases, with 19 bases sitting between them. Germline V gene lookup returns CDR1 SNHLY and CDR2 FYNNEI. The CDR3 is made up of 15 amino acids. For the CDR3, the DNA is TGTGCCAGCAGCTCAGGCGAATTCTCCCCAAATGAGCAGTTCTTC. As protein: CASSSGEFSPNEQFF.

This clonotype was picked up many times. The chain links TRBV2 to TRBJ2-5; 12 bases are a match to TRBD2. The CDR3 length is 14 residues. With 8 bases clipped from V and 2 bases from J, the junction kept 3 bases outside the gene matches. CDR1 SNHLY and CDR2 FYNNEI come from the germline V gene. The CDR3 region is CASYGLAGQETQYF. The CDR3 nucleotides are TGTGCCAGCTATGGACTAGCGGGACAAGAGACCCAGTACTTC.

This chain uses TRBV10-1 with TRBJ1-6; TRBD1 matches 10 bases. The CDR3 runs to 13 residues. After removal of 9 bases from V and 10 bases from J, the junction contained 6 bases not matched to a gene. Germline V gene data show CDR1 as WNHNN and CDR2 as SYGVQD (reference sequence). CDR3 protein: CARTGTGDSPLHF. The CDR3 DNA is TGCGCCAGAACCGGGACAGGGGACTCACCCCTCCACTTT.